This entry features one T cell receptor (beta chain) sequence. The data derive from a study of T cells after yellow fever vaccination. V dropped 4 bases and J dropped 3 bases, with 15 bases sitting between them. Germline CDR1 and CDR2: LGHNA and YSLEER. The CDR3 contains 16 residues. MiXCR, applied by TCRdb to the 5' RACE reads, yields one record per CDR3 protein. The sample yields about 580,000 distinct CDR3 sequences, about a sixth seen once. This TCR came from a man younger than 35 who received the YFV17D yellow fever vaccine. The chain combines TRBV4-3 with TRBJ1-4, with D possibly TRBD1 on 6 matching bases. The sample consisted of PBMCs, taken about 5 days after the first yellow fever vaccination. Here the CDR3 DNA reads TGCGCCAGCAGCCGTACGGCGGAGGGGGCTAATGAAAAACTGTTTTTT. This codes for CASSRTAEGANEKLFF.